Presented here are 5 T cell receptor beta chains from one specimen sequenced in a study of CD8 T cells in ankylosing spondylitis. TCRdb re-derived calls from the 5' RACE reads in MiXCR, one entry per CDR3 protein. The table records roughly 300,000 distinct CDR3 sequences, less than 9.5% of them present only once. The study's findings and limits: Blood from ankylosing spondylitis patients appeared to carry a characteristic roughly 8-variant TCR beta motif.

Antigens for these TCRs are unknown. Sample: blood, either unsorted or a sorted T cell fraction (not recorded which). Every receptor here comes from a male donor with ankylosing spondylitis.

The chain is built from TRBV6-2 or TRBV6-3 and TRBJ2-7; TRBD1 aligns across 7 bases. The germline V gene encodes CDR1 MNHEY and CDR2 SVGEGT. The ends lost 10 bases at V and 7 bases at J; junction bases unmatched: 16. The CDR3 is 14 amino acids. CDR3 in amino acids: CATTWVAGGREQYF. CDR3 nucleotides: TGTGCCACAACTTGGGTGGCAGGGGGACGGGAGCAGTACTTC.

This clonotype has at least ten counts. The rearrangement links TRBV6-5 to TRBJ1-2; D uncertain. V was trimmed by 0 bases and J by 6 bases, leaving 8 bases between them. The CDR3 has 13 amino acids. Germline values: CDR1 MNHEY, CDR2 SVGAGI. CDR3 amino acids: CASSYSSVNGYTF. CDR3 coding DNA: TGTGCCAGCAGTTACTCGTCCGTAAATGGCTACACCTTC.

The chain carries TRBV9 and TRBJ2-1; TRBD2 might be the D (6 bases). Germline V gene sequence: CDR1 SGDLS, CDR2 YYNGEE. Trimming stripped 4 bases from V and 4 bases from J, with 15 bases between. CDR3 length equals 15 residues. Written as DNA, the CDR3 is TGTGCCAGCAGCACCTCGGGACTGGGGTACAATGAGCAGTTCTTC. It encodes CASSTSGLGYNEQFF.

This chain links TRBV28 with TRBJ2-1, with 9 bases that match TRBD1. CDR3 length equals 13 residues. V shed 7 bases, J shed 5 bases, and the junction held 3 bases outside the gene matches. Germline CDR1 is MDHEN and CDR2 is SYDVKM. The chain's CDR3 is CASTGQGHNEQFF. CDR3 DNA: TGTGCCAGCACAGGACAGGGGCACAATGAGCAGTTCTTC.

Many counts were recorded for this clonotype. The chain combines TRBV4-2 with TRBJ2-7, with 12 bases aligning to TRBD2. Unmatched junction bases numbered 17, after V lost 0 bases and J lost 2 bases. Per the germline V gene, CDR1 is LGHNA and CDR2 is YNFKEQ. The CDR3 is 21 amino acids. The CDR3: CASSQDHPPLAGGNLAYEQYF. CDR3 sequence (DNA): TGTGCCAGCAGCCAAGATCATCCCCCTCTAGCGGGAGGGAACTTAGCCTACGAGCAGTACTTC.